A selection of T cell receptor beta chains follows, all from one sample in a study of CXCR3-negative and CXCR3-positive naive CD8 T cells. TCRdb re-analyzed the 5' RACE reads; it lists each CDR3 protein once, without DNA. Recorded for this sample: over 55,000 distinct CDR3 sequences. The sample was memory CD8+ T cells from blood. The receptors derive from a human donor in good health. Some clones in this sample may be carry-over from other donors' samples. Each CDR3 is given with its conserved first and last residue. The size of a clone is reported for some rows only, either as once, few or many, or as a class for expanded clones.

j_call cdr3_length v_call clone_size cdr3_aa
TRBJ1-2 14 TRBV7-9 - CASSSRTVNYGYTF
TRBJ1-5 15 TRBV19 - CASSPDGLPNQPQHF
TRBJ1-4 13 TRBV6-5 - CASSYSISGKLFF
TRBJ2-5 18 TRBV3-1 - CASSQDLLAGGPVETQYF
TRBJ2-1 19 TRBV28 - CASSFREGRRTSGGNEQFF
TRBJ1-2 15 TRBV4-1 - CASSPSGQGDYGYTF
TRBJ2-2 16 TRBV12-3/TRBV12-4 - CASRAYRDRTTGELFF
TRBJ1-5 17 TRBV4-1 - CASSHPTGAGGNQPQHF
TRBJ1-6 15 TRBV18 - CASSGAGDDNSPLHF
TRBJ1-6 17 TRBV21-1 - CASSKRRQGQSNSPLHF
TRBJ2-7 15 TRBV7-9 - CASSSGLAGLDEQYF
TRBJ2-5 15 TRBV11-3 - CASSSRGGKQETQYF
TRBJ1-2 14 TRBV14 - CASSQGGRNGGYTF
TRBJ2-6 13 TRBV29-1 - CSVVGDGANVLTF
TRBJ1-1 17 TRBV11-2 - CASSYVRDSGPNTEAFF
TRBJ2-4 13 TRBV7-9 - CASSPGLENIQYF
TRBJ1-2 14 TRBV4-3 - CASSPSGGSYGYTF
TRBJ2-7 14 TRBV7-9 - CASRARTDSYEQYF
TRBJ2-1 16 TRBV4-1 - CASSHPTGGRDNEQFF
TRBJ2-7 12 TRBV29-1 - CSVRGQGGEQYF
TRBJ1-1 14 TRBV29-1 - CSVEGQGLNTEAFF
TRBJ2-1 15 TRBV5-1 - CASSLDSLGFNEQFF
TRBJ2-1 14 TRBV20-1 - CSAPSLGRGDEQFF
TRBJ2-7 15 TRBV20-1 - CSATSFGQRGYEQYF
TRBJ2-3 16 TRBV7-8 - CASSLAWRQGADTQYF
TRBJ2-7 14 TRBV4-2 - CASSQDLGVYEQYF
TRBJ2-1 15 TRBV5-1 - CASSLVLAVYNEQFF
TRBJ2-1 16 TRBV4-3 - CASSQDSGAGFNEQFF
TRBJ2-7 18 TRBV7-9 - CASSPPPGTSGRAFEQYF
TRBJ2-2 14 TRBV18 - CASSPGENTGELFF
TRBJ2-3 17 TRBV7-3 - CASSLTEGMANTDTQYF
TRBJ2-3 17 TRBV4-2 - CASSQDGGGAGADTQYF
TRBJ1-2 13 TRBV6-4 - CASSEGPGNGYTF
TRBJ2-2 15 TRBV28 - CASSLGGMDTGELFF
TRBJ2-1 16 TRBV7-3 - CASSVKLAGAYNEQFF
TRBJ2-7 15 TRBV6-5 - CASSYEAGGGYEQYF
TRBJ2-2 19 TRBV7-3 - CASSLMARGPLSGTGELFF
TRBJ1-1 14 TRBV12-3/TRBV12-4 - CARSFAGFDTEAFF
TRBJ2-5 14 TRBV7-6 - CASSLAPTGSAQYF
TRBJ2-7 15 TRBV5-4 - CASSPLAGGAYEQYF
TRBJ1-1 14 TRBV7-3 - CASSILTGGGEAFF
TRBJ1-2 13 TRBV29-1 - CSVLDRDSYGYTF
TRBJ1-1 15 TRBV28 - CASSLPSTGNTEAFF
TRBJ2-1 13 TRBV29-1 - CSARWSAYNEQFF
TRBJ1-2 15 TRBV9 - CASSAPGQPNYGYTF
TRBJ1-5 11 TRBV5-1 - CASSQGQGEHF
TRBJ1-1 11 TRBV28 - CASSRSTEAFF
TRBJ2-3 21 TRBV7-6 - CASAIGVRTSGDREPTDTQYF
TRBJ2-2 14 TRBV19 - CASKTGGDPGELFF
TRBJ2-2 16 TRBV6-5 medium-sized CASSYSAGGYTGELFF
TRBJ1-2 13 TRBV20-1 - CSARGAGDGGYTF
TRBJ2-7 14 TRBV15 - CATSGAQGAYEQYF
TRBJ1-5 19 TRBV28 - CASSLVYVALSVGNQPQHF